This TCR beta chain derives from a study of shared clonotypes between healthy human individuals. It was CD45RO-negative cells, positively selected for CCR7, that made up naive CD8 cells, with terminally differentiated effector memory CD45RA+ cells excluded. Only Caucasian adults living in Nashville, Tennessee served as donors. A note on this clone: Its antigen remains unidentified.

Study-level results: Although depth was large, rarefaction showed that sequencing of the sorted subsets was incomplete.

Germline V gene sequence: CDR1 SGHNT, CDR2 YYREEE (reference sequence). Trimming at V came to 3 bases and at J to 5 bases, leaving 11 bases not matched to a gene. There are 16 residues in the CDR3. Authors' methods: In the immunoSEQ data, sequences were junction-only and lacked quality scores, so filtering differed. Data came from immunoSEQ multiplex PCR; TCRdb stores just in-frame clones and leaves some out. V, J and clone size are taken as reported in that table, and D and trimming were inferred from the DNA itself. This table has roughly 2,000,000 clones, roughly 93% appearing once. Specimen: naive CD8+ T cells from PBMCs. The receptor's source is a man between 18 and 29 years old in good health. Some clones in this sample may be carry-over from other donors' samples. The chain joins TRBV5-4 to TRBJ2-1; 7 nucleotides match TRBD1. CDR3 sequence reads: CASSWDWGTAHNEQFF. DNA for the CDR3: TGTGCCAGCAGCTGGGATTGGGGGACAGCCCACAATGAGCAGTTCTTC.